A selection of T cell receptor beta chains follows, all from one sample in a study of cytomegalovirus exposure and HLA in healthy donors. Assay: immunoSEQ multiplex PCR; the TCRdb copy retains only in-frame clones and omits some. The sample holds about 98,000 clones, approximately 70% seen once. Sequenced material: PBMCs. The source of these receptors is a man in his forties or fifties in good health and CMV-seronegative. CDR3s include the opening cysteine and the closing phenylalanine or tryptophan. Fields, in order: D gene, V gene, J gene, CDR3 length, clone size, CDR3 DNA, CDR3 protein. D genes are given only for firm matches. The size field is filled for only some rows; it gives once, few, many or a size class.

D: -; V: TRBV2; J: TRBJ2-1; length: 12; size: -; DNA: TGTGCCACACGGCCGGGTTTTGATGAGCAGTTCTTC; CDR3: CATRPGFDEQFF
D: TRBD2; V: TRBV19; J: TRBJ2-7; length: 15; size: -; DNA: TGTGCCAGTAGTATTTCAGCGGGAGGTCCCTACGAGCAGTACTTC; CDR3: CASSISAGGPYEQYF
D: TRBD2; V: TRBV10-3; J: TRBJ2-1; length: 15; size: -; DNA: TGTGCCATCAGGAGAAGAGGACTAGCGGGCAATGAGCAGTTCTTC; CDR3: CAIRRRGLAGNEQFF
D: -; V: TRBV10-2; J: TRBJ1-1; length: 12; size: -; DNA: TGCGCCAGCAGTGGACAGTTCACTGAAGCTTTCTTT; CDR3: CASSGQFTEAFF
D: -; V: TRBV28; J: TRBJ1-3; length: 15; size: few; DNA: TGTGCCAGCAGCTCCCAGGGGACCTCTGGAAACACCATATATTTT; CDR3: CASSSQGTSGNTIYF
D: TRBD1; V: TRBV27; J: TRBJ1-2; length: 15; size: -; DNA: TGTGCCAGCAGTTTATACCCACAGGGGGCTCAGGGCTACACCTTC; CDR3: CASSLYPQGAQGYTF
D: -; V: TRBV14; J: TRBJ1-2; length: 13; size: -; DNA: TGTGCCAGCAGCCAACACCAGGGGTCTGGCTACACCTTC; CDR3: CASSQHQGSGYTF
D: TRBD1; V: TRBV19; J: TRBJ2-1; length: 16; size: -; DNA: TGTGCCAGTAGACGAGGGACAGACTCCTCCTACAATGAGCAGTTCTTC; CDR3: CASRRGTDSSYNEQFF
D: -; V: TRBV5-5; J: TRBJ1-5; length: 14; size: -; DNA: TGTGCCAGCAGCTTTACAGGGAGCAATCAGCCCCAGCATTTT; CDR3: CASSFTGSNQPQHF
D: TRBD2; V: TRBV6-6; J: TRBJ2-7; length: 15; size: few; DNA: TGTGCCGTCGGGACTAGCGGGAGTAACGGCCACGAGCAGTACTTC; CDR3: CAVGTSGSNGHEQYF
D: TRBD2; V: TRBV2; J: TRBJ2-5; length: 17; size: -; DNA: TGTGCCAGCAGTGTCCTAGCGGGGGACCCACCTTCTGAGACCCAGTACTTC; CDR3: CASSVLAGDPPSETQYF
D: -; V: TRBV6-1; J: TRBJ2-7; length: 11; size: -; DNA: TGTGCCAGCAGTGCCGTCTACGAGCAGTACTTC; CDR3: CASSAVYEQYF
D: -; V: TRBV7-2; J: TRBJ1-5; length: 17; size: -; DNA: TGTGCCAGCAGCTTAGGTCCCGGGACAAGTGGCAATCAGCCCCAGCATTTT; CDR3: CASSLGPGTSGNQPQHF
D: -; V: TRBV28; J: TRBJ2-7; length: 13; size: -; DNA: TGTGCCATTCAGGGGCCGCTCGGCAGGGAGCAGTACTTC; CDR3: CAIQGPLGREQYF
D: -; V: TRBV28; J: TRBJ2-6; length: 17; size: -; DNA: TGTGCCAGCAGCTCCCGACTGTACGGCTCTGGGGCCAACGTCCTGACTTTC; CDR3: CASSSRLYGSGANVLTF
D: TRBD1; V: TRBV6-5; J: TRBJ1-2; length: 13; size: -; DNA: TGTGCCAGCAGACCTGGACAGGACTATGGCTACACCTTC; CDR3: CASRPGQDYGYTF
D: -; V: TRBV11-2; J: TRBJ1-2; length: 14; size: -; DNA: TGTGCCAGCAGCTTAGGTGCCGCGGAACGTGGCTACACCTTC; CDR3: CASSLGAAERGYTF
D: TRBD1; V: TRBV28; J: TRBJ2-7; length: 14; size: -; DNA: TGTGCCACCGTATCGGCACAGGGGCTCTACGAGCAGTACTTC; CDR3: CATVSAQGLYEQYF
D: -; V: TRBV9; J: TRBJ2-3; length: 13; size: -; DNA: TGTGCCAGCAGCGTACGGGGCACAGATACGCAGTATTTT; CDR3: CASSVRGTDTQYF
D: TRBD1; V: TRBV6-5; J: TRBJ1-1; length: 14; size: -; DNA: TGTGCCAGCAGCTCCGACGACAGGGATGCTGAAGCTTTCTTT; CDR3: CASSSDDRDAEAFF
D: TRBD2; V: TRBV5-1; J: TRBJ2-1; length: 15; size: -; DNA: TGCGCCAGCAGCCCGGGACTGGCCTCGGGGGGTGAGCAGTTCTTC; CDR3: CASSPGLASGGEQFF
D: -; V: TRBV4-3; J: TRBJ1-3; length: 15; size: few; DNA: TGCGCCAGCAGCCAAGAAGGGGCTCCCGGAGGGACCATATATTTT; CDR3: CASSQEGAPGGTIYF
D: -; V: TRBV4-1; J: TRBJ1-6; length: 14; size: -; DNA: TGCGCCAGCAGCCAAGATCGGGGTTGGTCACCCCTCCACTTT; CDR3: CASSQDRGWSPLHF
D: TRBD1; V: TRBV6-1; J: TRBJ2-1; length: 15; size: -; DNA: TGTGCCAGCAGACCCACGGGGACAGGGGGACGTGAGCAGTTCTTC; CDR3: CASRPTGTGGREQFF
D: TRBD1; V: TRBV7-9; J: TRBJ2-2; length: 15; size: -; DNA: TGTGCCAGCAGCCGGCCGGGACAGGGGGCCGGGGAGCTGTTTTTT; CDR3: CASSRPGQGAGELFF
D: TRBD2; V: TRBV7-3; J: TRBJ2-7; length: 15; size: -; DNA: TGTGCCAGCAGCCAAGCGGGGGGAGGAGGCTACGAGCAGTACTTC; CDR3: CASSQAGGGGYEQYF
D: -; V: TRBV5-1; J: TRBJ1-1; length: 15; size: -; DNA: TGCGCCAGCAGCTTCGGCCCAGGGATGAACACTGAAGCTTTCTTT; CDR3: CASSFGPGMNTEAFF